Reported below is one TCR beta chain. Produced via immunoSEQ multiplex PCR; TCRdb's table is partial and in-frame only. The repertoire holds approximately 99,000 clones, with 85% to 90% as singletons. The data derive from a study of blood T cell repertoires in COVID-19. Study summary: Sites across the United States, Italy and Spain contributed samples from acute and convalescent COVID-19.

This CDR3 region has 14 residues. The V end was cut by 0 bases, the J end by 7 bases, with 10 bases between. Germline V gives CDR1 MNHEY, CDR2 SVGAGI. The source material was peripheral blood. The TCR originated in a woman aged 55-75 years in a cohort sampled during active or convalescent COVID-19. The rearrangement links TRBV6-5 to TRBJ1-5; perhaps TRBD1 as D (5 bases). The CDR3 sequence is CASSYSGRGQPQHF. In DNA form, the CDR3 reads TGTGCCAGCAGTTACTCGGGGCGGGGACAGCCCCAGCATTTT.